This T cell receptor beta chain derives from a study of blood T cell repertoires in COVID-19 (dated by TCRdb to between 2020 and 2021). General notes on the study: Collaborator samples came from the United States, Italy and Spain and covered acute and convalescent phases of COVID-19. The repertoires were made available in a free public database intended to serve as a resource for research on the immune response to SARS-CoV-2. Where available, HLA class I and class II types were obtained from metadata supplied by the sample provider rather than from assay-based typing. The samples were drawn from the first 160 participants of the ongoing ImmuneRACE study and from some 1,300 subjects provided by 6 global collaborators. A de-identified subject ID, COVID-19 status, age in years and sex were almost always included in the sample metadata. Deeply sampled blood TCRbeta repertoires from subjects exposed to, actively infected with, or recovered from COVID-19 were included in the dataset. The material from the prospective study consisted of cDNA or gDNA derived from T cells, B-cell-depleted T cells, or PBMCs.

TCRbeta CDR3 regions were amplified from genomic DNA using the immunoSEQ Assay, a bias-controlled multiplex PCR. On the authors' methods: The number of nucleated cells in each sample was estimated from the amplification of reference gene primers within the assay. To quantify the absolute abundance of each unique TCRbeta CDR3 rearrangement, sequence reads were collapsed and filtered. For each sample, productive Simpson clonality was calculated as the square root of Simpson's diversity index across productive rearrangements. The clones in this table, taken by TCRdb from immuneACCESS, are in-frame only. Not every clone is retained; where verified, under half of the shortfall comes from an unresolved V gene, and the cause of the rest is unknown. That table is the source of V, J and clone size, and D and trimming were worked out from the DNA. Here the sample has around 450,000 clones; 85% to 90% occur a single time. The biggest ten clones account for approximately 4.3% of the sample.

According to the germline V gene, CDR1 reads MGHRA and CDR2 reads YSYEKL. The V end loses 5 bases and the J end loses 2 bases, and a stretch of 6 bases separates them. The CDR3 goes from the cysteine to the phenylalanine over 12 residues. Solely the CDR3 DNA is kept, with 36 bases framed from the first base. Remarks on this clone: No cognate antigen has been identified for it. Per-base qualities were not stored, and no clone one base away is much larger.

The research as a whole found: How much clinical and demographic metadata was included differed by source and by participant, and the metadata was provided uncurated.

Whole blood was collected in K2EDTA tubes by collaborating institutions according to the institutions' own protocols. For TCRbeta analysis, collaborator samples were shipped as frozen whole blood, as isolated PBMCs, or as DNA extracted from either sample type. The chain links TRBV4-1 with TRBJ1-1, with the D gene too uncertain to name. This TCR came from a woman under 40 with acute or convalescent COVID-19. Sequenced sample: peripheral blood. The DNA sequence is given as TGCGCCAGCAGCGCAGGTAACACTGAAGCTTTCTTT. Protein translation: CASSAGNTEAFF.